This TCR beta chain was identified during a study of T cell changes during pregnancy in multiple sclerosis. The assay was immunoSEQ multiplex PCR, and TCRdb's table has in-frame clones only and misses some. This table has about 38,000 clones, approximately 93% appearing once. The CDR3 sequence is 13 residues long. The germline CDR1 and CDR2 sequences are SEHNR and FQNEAQ (reference sequence). The V gene lost 8 bases and the J gene lost 2 bases, with 11 bases spanning the gap. This sequence originates from a female donor with multiple sclerosis, enrolled in a pregnancy study. The J gene is TRBJ2-3, the V gene TRBV7-9; D is possibly TRBD2 (5 bases). The sample was CD8+ T cells from peripheral blood mononuclear cells, taken in the third trimester of pregnancy. CDR3 sequence: CASARENTDTQYF. The CDR3 DNA follows: TGTGCCAGCGCGAGGGAGAACACAGATACGCAGTATTTT.